These 4 T cell receptor beta chains were sequenced from one sample in a study of blood T cell repertoires in COVID-19. Method: immunoSEQ multiplex PCR; TCRdb's copy keeps in-frame clones and lacks some. The profile shows roughly 230,000 clones, more than 65% of them singletons. Sequencing was done on a sample of peripheral blood. The receptors come from a woman at least 80 years old with acute or convalescent COVID-19.

This clone was recorded only once. J is TRBJ2-1 and V is TRBV19; tentatively, D is TRBD1 (5 bases). Trimming removed 6 bases at V and 2 bases at J, with 14 bases between. Germline CDR1 is LNHDA and CDR2 is SQIVND (reference sequence). The CDR3 contains 15 residues. The CDR3 reads CASSPGLGPYNEQFF. The CDR3 coding sequence is TGTGCCAGTAGCCCAGGGTTAGGACCCTACAATGAGCAGTTCTTC.

The rearrangement joins TRBV12-3 or TRBV12-4 to TRBJ1-1; D call uncertain. V shed 4 bases and J shed 3 bases, with 9 bases lying between them. The CDR3 has 13 residues. The CDR3: CASSWAGDTEAFF. The CDR3 nucleotides are TGTGCCAGCAGTTGGGCCGGGGACACTGAAGCTTTCTTT.

The V call is TRBV20-1, the J call TRBJ1-1, with 7 bases identical to TRBD1. The germline V gene has CDR1 DFQATT and CDR2 SNEGSKA (reference sequence). CDR3 length equals 16 residues. The V and J ends lost 3 bases and 0 bases, in that order; junction bases with no gene match: 10. The CDR3: CSASPGQLLMNTEAFF. The CDR3 DNA is TGCAGTGCTAGTCCGGGACAGCTCTTAATGAACACTGAAGCTTTCTTT.

This chain uses TRBV15 with TRBJ1-5; 8 bases map to TRBD1. From germline, CDR1 is LNHNV and CDR2 YYDKDF (reference sequence). CDR3 length equals 15 residues. V shed 5 bases, J shed 7 bases, and the junction held 10 bases outside the gene matches. The chain's CDR3 is CATSERQGWNQPQHF. Written as DNA, the CDR3 is TGTGCCACCAGCGAGAGACAGGGGTGGAACCAGCCCCAGCATTTT. Full variable domain (remainder filled in from reference TRBV15 and TRBJ1-5): DAMVIQNPRYQVTQFGKPVTLSCSQTLNHNVMYWYQQKSSQAPKLLFHYYDKDFNNEADTPDNFQSRRPNTSFCFLDIRSPGLGDTAMYLCATSERQGWNQPQHFGDGTRLSIL.